This entry lists 15 T cell receptor beta chains sequenced from one sample in a study of blood T cell repertoires in COVID-19. TCRdb keeps only in-frame clones here, not all; method: immunoSEQ multiplex PCR. The table includes over 70,000 clones, about three quarters detected once. Sequencing input: peripheral blood. Receptors were obtained from a man aged 70-80 years with acute or convalescent COVID-19.

The chain employs TRBV24-1 and TRBJ2-2; D is uncertain. Germline V lookup: CDR1 KGHDR, CDR2 SFDVKD. V lost 3 bases, J lost 3 bases, and 10 bases lay in between. This CDR3 is 15 amino acids long. The CDR3 region has the DNA TGTGCCACCAGTGATGCCCGACGGGACACCGGGGAGCTGTTTTTT. This codes for CATSDARRDTGELFF.

This rearrangement joins TRBV18 to TRBJ2-3; 9 bases map to TRBD1. V gave up 2 bases and J gave up 4 bases; unmatched junction bases: 4. The germline gives CDR1 KGHSH, CDR2 LQKENI. The CDR3 spans 15 residues. CDR3 nucleotides: TGTGCCAGCTCACCAATGGGACAGGGCTCAGATACGCAGTATTTT. This encodes CASSPMGQGSDTQYF.

This rearrangement joins TRBV28 to TRBJ2-1; tentative D call: TRBD1 (6 bases). CDR3 length equals 17 residues. V was clipped by 6 bases and J by 2 bases, with 20 bases between them. In germline, CDR1 is MDHEN, CDR2 SYDVKM. The CDR3 DNA reads TGTGCCAGCAGGTCTACACAGGGTATGGTTACCTACAATGAGCAGTTCTTC. Its translation: CASRSTQGMVTYNEQFF.

V and J are TRBV19 and TRBJ2-7, with TRBD1 matching 11 bases. This CDR3 has 15 residues. The germline gives CDR1 LNHDA, CDR2 SQIVND (reference sequence). Trimming at V came to 3 bases and at J to 2 bases, leaving 3 bases not matched to a gene. The CDR3: CASSIGQGAAYEQYV. As DNA, the CDR3 is TGTGCCAGTAGTATTGGACAGGGGGCGGCCTACGAGCAGTACGTC.

This clone occurred a few times. This sequence joins TRBV7-9 and TRBJ1-1, with D hard to call. The CDR3 is 14 residues long. CDR1 and CDR2 from the germline V gene are SEHNR and FQNEAQ (reference sequence). Trimming pared 4 bases from V and 7 bases from J, leaving 16 bases between. The CDR3 DNA is TGTGCCAGCAGCTCCTGGGCCGGGAGAAATGAAGCTTTCTTT. This encodes CASSSWAGRNEAFF.

The chain employs TRBV7-8 and TRBJ1-5; TRBD1 matches at 7 bases. After removal of 5 bases from V and 11 bases from J, the junction contained 21 bases not matched to a gene. This CDR3 region has 17 residues. From germline, CDR1 is SGHVS and CDR2 FQNEAQ. CDR3 in amino acids: CASSNKARDRLKTSQHF. The CDR3 DNA sequence: TGTGCCAGCAGCAACAAAGCAAGGGACAGACTAAAAACGTCCCAGCATTTT.

CDR3 DNA sequence: TGTGCCAGCAGCGTAGCAGGGACAGGGGGCAATGAGCAGTTCTTC. As protein: CASSVAGTGGNEQFF. The V and J genes are TRBV9 and TRBJ2-1, with 11 positions matching TRBD1. This CDR3 region has 15 residues. In germline, CDR1 is SGDLS, CDR2 YYNGEE. Trimming cost V 0 bases and J 6 bases; bases outside gene matches: 2.

The chain has TRBV6-5 and TRBJ2-2; D may be TRBD2 (5 bases). V shed 11 bases and J shed 7 bases, with 17 bases lying between them. The CDR3 length is 13 residues. CDR1 is MNHEY, CDR2 SVGAGI, per germline. In nucleotides, the CDR3 is TGTGCCTTAAAGGAGCGGCCTGGCGGGGAGCTGTTTTTT. Protein sequence: CALKERPGGELFF.

The CDR3 loop is CASTFVQGANYGYTF. The CDR3 nucleotides read TGTGCCAGCACCTTCGTACAGGGCGCTAACTATGGCTACACCTTC. The chain combines TRBV7-2 with TRBJ1-2; a possible D gene is TRBD1 (6 bases). CDR1 SGHTA and CDR2 FQGNSA come from the germline V gene. The CDR3 sequence is 15 residues long. Deletions cut 7 bases from V and 0 bases from J, with 15 bases between.

The rearrangement uses TRBV5-1 and TRBJ2-2; 10 bases are shared with TRBD2. CDR1 SGHRS and CDR2 YFSETQ come from the germline V gene. The CDR3 has 15 residues. The J segment lost 6 bases and the V segment lost 5 bases, leaving 7 bases of the junction unmatched. This chain's CDR3 is CASRAGLANPGELFF. DNA for the CDR3: TGCGCCAGCAGGGCGGGACTAGCGAATCCCGGGGAGCTGTTTTTT.

This clone turned up a few times. The chain has TRBV28 and TRBJ2-1; 11 bases align to TRBD2. Trimming at V came to 4 bases and at J to 8 bases, leaving 19 bases not matched to a gene. The CDR3 loop spans 19 amino acids. The germline V gene has CDR1 MDHEN and CDR2 SYDVKM. In DNA, the CDR3 is TGTGCCAGCAGTTCCCCTGGGGGAGGTAGCGGGAGGGTTAGGGATGAGCAGTTCTTC. This encodes CASSSPGGGSGRVRDEQFF.

Here the CDR3 DNA reads TGTGCCAGCAGTGGACAGCTTCAAGAGACCCAGTACTTC. Its translation: CASSGQLQETQYF. The rearrangement links TRBV2 to TRBJ2-5, with a weak D call TRBD1 (5 bases). CDR1 is SNHLY, CDR2 FYNNEI, per germline. This CDR3 spans 13 amino acids. V lost 4 bases and J 2 bases, leaving 8 bases between the germline ends.

The chain is built from TRBV7-2 and TRBJ2-1; TRBD2 matches 10 bases. CDR1 and CDR2 (germline): SGHTA, FQGNSA. The CDR3 runs to 15 residues. Trimming cost V 1 base and J 6 bases; bases outside gene matches: 3. The CDR3 region has the DNA TGTGCCAGCAGCTTAGTCAGCGGGGGGGCCAATGAGCAGTTCTTC. This translates into CASSLVSGGANEQFF.

The rearrangement uses TRBV5-1 and TRBJ1-4; the D gene is possibly TRBD1 (5 bases). The CDR3 is 14 amino acids. Trimming left V 3 bases short and J 12 bases short, with 18 bases between. The germline gives CDR1 SGHRS, CDR2 YFSETQ. The CDR3 is CASSSQGSGGELFF. CDR3 DNA: TGCGCCAGCAGCTCTCAAGGCTCCGGAGGGGAACTGTTTTTT. Based on the CDR3 plus reference TRBV5-1 and TRBJ1-4, the full variable domain is KAGVTQTPRYLIKTRGQQVTLSCSPISGHRSVSWYQQTPGQGLQFLFEYFSETQRNKGNFPGRFSGRQFSNSRSEMNVSTLELGDSALYLCASSSQGSGGELFFGSGTQLSVL.

This clone was picked up many times. This chain joins TRBV6-5 and TRBJ2-1; the match to TRBD2 covers 7 bases. The CDR3 extends over 12 amino acids. J was trimmed by 6 bases and V by 7 bases; bases with no gene match: 3. Germline V CDR1 and CDR2: MNHEY, SVGAGI. DNA for the CDR3: TGTGCCAGCACGTGGGGGGGCAATGAGCAGTTCTTC. Protein sequence: CASTWGGNEQFF.